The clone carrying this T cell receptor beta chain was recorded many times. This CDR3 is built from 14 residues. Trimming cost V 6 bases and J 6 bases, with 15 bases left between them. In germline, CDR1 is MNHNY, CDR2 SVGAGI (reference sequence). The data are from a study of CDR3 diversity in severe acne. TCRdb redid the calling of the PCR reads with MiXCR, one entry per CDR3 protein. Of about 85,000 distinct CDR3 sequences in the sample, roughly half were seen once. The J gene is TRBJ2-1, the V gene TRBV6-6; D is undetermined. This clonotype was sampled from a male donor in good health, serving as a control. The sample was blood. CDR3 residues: CASSKNPPGNEQFF. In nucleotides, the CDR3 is TGTGCCAGCAGCAAAAATCCCCCCGGCAATGAGCAGTTCTTC.